One sample yielded the 16 T cell receptor beta chains listed below, sequenced in a study of naive and memory T cell subsets. Amplification of ligated cDNA took four PCR rounds with SP2 and nested alpha and beta constant primers. In TCRdb, the 5' RACE reads were re-called with MiXCR into one record per CDR3 protein. The sample carries some 60,000 distinct CDR3 sequences, approximately 8% recorded once. An oligonucleotide containing a UMI was ligated to the 3' end of TCR cDNA. The receptors were gathered from a female donor in good health.

The sample holds a few counts of this clonotype. The chain carries TRBV6-6 and TRBJ1-3; no clear D. The V and J ends lost 2 bases and 5 bases respectively, with 10 bases between them. Looked up from germline, CDR1 is MNHNY and CDR2 is SVGAGI (reference sequence). The CDR3 totals 14 residues. This CDR3 is CASSYENNRNTIYF. Written as DNA, the CDR3 is TGTGCCAGCAGTTACGAAAATAATCGAAACACCATATATTTT.

This clonotype was seen repeatedly, ten times or more. The chain couples TRBV29-1 to TRBJ2-2, with 9 bases fitting TRBD1. V lost 6 bases to trimming and J lost 5 bases; unmatched junction nucleotides: 7. Germline CDR1 is SQVTM and CDR2 is ANQGSEA. This CDR3 has 14 residues. The CDR3 sequence: CSVEGTGRTGELFF. The DNA for the CDR3 is TGCAGCGTCGAGGGGACAGGGAGGACCGGGGAGCTGTTTTTT.

Many counts were recorded for this clonotype. The V call is TRBV2, the J call TRBJ1-1; 9 bases are shared with TRBD1. CDR3 length: 14 residues. Germline trimming cut 6 bases from V and 8 bases from J; bases unmatched to any gene: 10. Germline CDR1 is SNHLY and CDR2 is FYNNEI. The CDR3 loop reads CASSGGQGNWEAFF. The CDR3 bases are TGTGCCAGCAGCGGGGGACAGGGCAATTGGGAAGCTTTCTTT.

This clonotype occurred a few times. The J gene is TRBJ2-2, the V gene TRBV5-1; 8 nucleotides align to TRBD1. Per the germline V gene, CDR1 is SGHRS and CDR2 is YFSETQ. There are 15 residues in the CDR3. Unmatched junction bases numbered 6, after V lost 4 bases and J lost 4 bases. The CDR3 region is CASSPQGAGTGELFF. The CDR3 DNA follows: TGCGCCAGCAGCCCCCAGGGGGCGGGCACCGGGGAGCTGTTTTTT.

The table lists this clonotype with many counts. The chain employs TRBV12-3 or TRBV12-4 and TRBJ2-7; D remains unclear. Trimming took 4 bases from V and 6 from J, leaving 10 bases between them. The CDR3 has 12 residues. The CDR3 coding sequence is TGTGCCAGCAGTTCGGCAGCAGGCGAGCAGTACTTC. It yields the protein CASSSAAGEQYF.

The table lists this clonotype with a few counts. The chain employs TRBV27 and TRBJ1-3, with D uncertain. Germline V gene data show CDR1 as MNHEY and CDR2 as SMNVEV (reference sequence). The ends were cut back, 6 bases at V and 2 bases at J, with 14 bases in the middle. The CDR3 has 15 residues. CDR3 region: CASSRGAPPGNTIYF. The CDR3 DNA reads as TGTGCCAGCAGCCGAGGCGCACCCCCTGGAAACACCATATATTTT.

The chain combines TRBV20-1 with TRBJ2-1, with D perhaps matching TRBD2 (7 bases). The germline V gene encodes CDR1 DFQATT and CDR2 SNEGSKA (reference sequence). The CDR3 runs to 15 residues. Trimming pared 3 bases from V and 10 bases from J, leaving 22 bases between. The chain's CDR3 is CSARGAGGTFSEQFF. DNA of the CDR3: TGCAGTGCTAGGGGGGCCGGGGGGACCTTTAGCGAGCAGTTCTTC.

This clonotype was seen at least ten times. J is TRBJ1-6 and V is TRBV20-1; D is ambiguous. CDR3 length equals 13 residues. Between the trimmed V and J ends, which lost 6 bases and 8 bases, there was a span of 14 bases. CDR1 and CDR2 (germline): DFQATT, SNEGSKA (reference sequence). For the CDR3, the DNA is TGCAGTGCCGCCGGGTTCCGGGATTCACCCCTCCACTTT. It codes for CSAAGFRDSPLHF.

V and J are TRBV19 and TRBJ2-2; a weak D match, TRBD2 (5 bases). CDR1 is LNHDA and CDR2 is SQIVND in the germline V gene (reference sequence). The CDR3 spans 16 residues. Trimming took 5 bases from V and 1 from J, leaving 14 bases between them. The CDR3 is CASSRRGLGNTGELFF. As DNA, the CDR3 is TGTGCCAGTAGTCGGCGCGGGTTGGGGAACACCGGGGAGCTGTTTTTT.

The chain recombines TRBV18 with TRBJ1-2, with 8 nucleotides matching TRBD1. Germline trimming cut 6 bases from V and 3 bases from J; bases unmatched to any gene: 0. Germline loops: CDR1 KGHSH, CDR2 LQKENI. The length of the CDR3 is 12 residues. CDR3 sequence reads: CASSTGDYGYTF. For the CDR3, the DNA is TGTGCCAGCTCGACAGGGGACTATGGCTACACCTTC.

In its sample, this clonotype was seen many times. J is TRBJ2-1 and V is TRBV29-1; 8 bases match TRBD2. This CDR3 has 13 amino acids. Germline V CDR1 and CDR2: SQVTM, ANQGSEA. Trimming removed 1 base from V and 9 bases from J; junction bases left unmatched: 5. DNA of the CDR3: TGCAGCGTTGAAGGTAGCGGGATGGGTGAGCAGTTCTTC. Protein product: CSVEGSGMGEQFF.

The chain carries TRBV5-4 and TRBJ2-7, with D possibly being TRBD2 (6 bases). The CDR3 has 14 residues. V gave up 4 bases and J gave up 2 bases, with 13 bases separating them. The germline V gene has CDR1 SGHNT and CDR2 YYREEE (reference sequence). The CDR3 DNA reads TGTGCCAGCAGCCCGCAATCGGGGGCCTACGAGCAGTACTTC. It yields the protein CASSPQSGAYEQYF.

There are many counts of this clonotype. CDR3 nucleotides: TGTGCCAGCAGTTACGGACTAGCGGGTGAAGATACGCAGTATTTT. Encoded protein: CASSYGLAGEDTQYF. The chain has TRBV6-5 and TRBJ2-3; 11 bases fit TRBD2. From germline, CDR1 is MNHEY and CDR2 SVGAGI. The CDR3 length is 15 residues. J gave up 5 bases and V 2 bases, and 3 bases lay outside the gene matches.

This clonotype was counted a few times. J is TRBJ1-1 and V is TRBV29-1, with D possibly matching TRBD1 (5 bases). The germline V gene has CDR1 SQVTM and CDR2 ANQGSEA. V dropped 4 bases and J dropped 1 base, with 10 bases sitting between them. There are 13 residues in the CDR3. The CDR3 nucleotides are TGCAGCGTTGTTGACAGATCGAACACTGAAGCTTTCTTT. Residues: CSVVDRSNTEAFF.

In DNA, the CDR3 is TGTGCCAGCAGCTTAGGCTGGAAAGACAATGAGCAGTTCTTC. Its translation is CASSLGWKDNEQFF. The chain recombines TRBV7-9 with TRBJ2-1, with unresolved D. Trimming left V 1 base short and J 5 bases short, with 9 bases between. The CDR3 totals 14 residues. Germline lookup yields CDR1 SEHNR and CDR2 FQNEAQ (reference sequence).

This clonotype has at least ten counts. The chain carries TRBV19 and TRBJ1-2; the D is unclear. The length of the CDR3 is 13 residues. Germline CDR1 and CDR2: LNHDA and SQIVND (reference sequence). The ends were cut back, 6 bases at V and 2 bases at J, with 10 bases in the middle. DNA of the CDR3: TGTGCCAGTAGGGAGGCCCCGAACTATGGCTACACCTTC. Translation: CASREAPNYGYTF.